This entry describes one TCR beta chain. The antigen is undetermined. These data are taken from a study of shared clonotypes between healthy human individuals. The repertoire was sequenced with immunoSEQ multiplex PCR; TCRdb's copy has only in-frame clones and lacks some. The repertoire holds around 200,000 clones, with approximately 92% as singletons. V was pared by 0 bases and J by 7 bases, with 7 bases between. Germline V gene sequence: CDR1 MNHEY, CDR2 SVGAGI. The CDR3 consists of 12 residues. General study findings and limits: Sample collection involved blood only; tissue repertoires are likely different.

Each sample came from a Caucasian adult donor living in Nashville, Tennessee. The sample taken for sequencing was naive CD4+ T cells sorted from blood. Subset here: CD45RA+ positively selected. The chain has TRBV6-5 and TRBJ2-7; D not certain. The sequence derives from a woman aged 25 to 39 in good health. For the CDR3, the DNA is TGTGCCAGCAGTTACTCGACTGGGGAGCAGTACTTC. Translating gives CASSYSTGEQYF.